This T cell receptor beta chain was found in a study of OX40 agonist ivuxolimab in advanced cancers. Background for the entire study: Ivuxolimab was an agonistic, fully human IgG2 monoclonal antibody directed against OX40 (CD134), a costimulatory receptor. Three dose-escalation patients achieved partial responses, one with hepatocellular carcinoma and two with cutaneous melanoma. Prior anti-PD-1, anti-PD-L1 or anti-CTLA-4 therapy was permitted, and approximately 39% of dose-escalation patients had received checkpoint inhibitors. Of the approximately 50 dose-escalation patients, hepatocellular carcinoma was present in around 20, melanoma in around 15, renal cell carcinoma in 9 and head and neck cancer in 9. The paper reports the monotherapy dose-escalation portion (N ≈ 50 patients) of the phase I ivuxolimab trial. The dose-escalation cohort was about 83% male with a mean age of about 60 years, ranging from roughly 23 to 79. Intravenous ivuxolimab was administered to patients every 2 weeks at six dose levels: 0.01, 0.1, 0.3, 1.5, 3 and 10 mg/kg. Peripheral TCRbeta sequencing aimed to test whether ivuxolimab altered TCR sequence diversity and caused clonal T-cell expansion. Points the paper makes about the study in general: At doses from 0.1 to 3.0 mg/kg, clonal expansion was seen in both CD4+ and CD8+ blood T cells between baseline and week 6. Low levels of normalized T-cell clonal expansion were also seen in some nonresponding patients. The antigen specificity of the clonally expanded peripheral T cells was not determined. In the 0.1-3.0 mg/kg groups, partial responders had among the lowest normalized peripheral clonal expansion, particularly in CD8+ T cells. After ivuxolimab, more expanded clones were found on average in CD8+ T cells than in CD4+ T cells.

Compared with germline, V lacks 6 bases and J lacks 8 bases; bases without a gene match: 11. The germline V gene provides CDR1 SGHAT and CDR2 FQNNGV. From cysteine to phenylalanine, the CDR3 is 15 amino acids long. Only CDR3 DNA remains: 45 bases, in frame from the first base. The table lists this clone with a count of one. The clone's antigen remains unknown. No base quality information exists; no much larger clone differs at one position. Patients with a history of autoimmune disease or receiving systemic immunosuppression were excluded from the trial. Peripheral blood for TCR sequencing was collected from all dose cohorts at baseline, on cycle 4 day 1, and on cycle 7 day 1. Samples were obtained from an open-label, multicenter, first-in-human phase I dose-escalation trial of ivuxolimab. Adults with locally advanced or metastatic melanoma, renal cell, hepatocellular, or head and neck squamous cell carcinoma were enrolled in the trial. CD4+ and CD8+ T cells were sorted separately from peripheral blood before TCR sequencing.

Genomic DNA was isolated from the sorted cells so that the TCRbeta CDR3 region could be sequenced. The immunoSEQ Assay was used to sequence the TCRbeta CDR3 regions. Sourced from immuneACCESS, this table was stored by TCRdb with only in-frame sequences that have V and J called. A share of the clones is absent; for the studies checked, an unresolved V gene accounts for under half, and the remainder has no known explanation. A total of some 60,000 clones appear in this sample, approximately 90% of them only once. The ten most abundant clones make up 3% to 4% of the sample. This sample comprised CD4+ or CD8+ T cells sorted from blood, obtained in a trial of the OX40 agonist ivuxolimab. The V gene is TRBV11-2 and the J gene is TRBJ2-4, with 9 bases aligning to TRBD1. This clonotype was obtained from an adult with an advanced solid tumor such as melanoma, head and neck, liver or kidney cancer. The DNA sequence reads TGTGCCAGCAGAGGTACCCGGGACAGGGTCGACATTCAGTACTTC. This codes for CASRGTRDRVDIQYF.